The clone carrying this T cell receptor beta chain was observed at least ten times. Its antigen is not identified. The data were obtained in a study of T cells after yellow fever vaccination. Study-level points and caveats: Clones that expanded after primary vaccination mostly reappeared after the booster (around 96% CD4, around 87% CD8).

CDR3 length: 14 amino acids. The V gene lost 6 bases and the J gene lost 8 bases, with 18 bases spanning the gap. TCRdb re-derived calls from the 5' RACE reads in MiXCR, one entry per CDR3 protein. The sample shows 300,000 to 400,000 distinct CDR3 sequences, 6.2% of them seen only once. The sequencing here drew on PBMCs, taken 5 days after the yellow fever booster vaccination. The chain uses TRBV12-3 or TRBV12-4 and TRBJ2-3, with no clear D. The sequence was obtained from a man aged 25 to 40 who received the YFV17D yellow fever vaccine. CDR3: CASSRDTSGGTQYF. The CDR3 region has the DNA TGTGCCAGCAGCCGCGACACGTCCGGTGGTACGCAGTATTTT.